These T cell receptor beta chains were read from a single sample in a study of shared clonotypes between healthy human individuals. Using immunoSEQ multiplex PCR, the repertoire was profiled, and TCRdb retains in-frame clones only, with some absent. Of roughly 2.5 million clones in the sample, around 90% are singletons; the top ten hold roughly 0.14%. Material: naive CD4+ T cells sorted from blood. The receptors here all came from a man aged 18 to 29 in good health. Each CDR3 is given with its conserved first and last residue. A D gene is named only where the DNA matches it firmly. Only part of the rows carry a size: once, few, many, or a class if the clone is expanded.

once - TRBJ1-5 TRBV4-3 CASSQDLDNQPQHF TGCGCCAGCAGCCAAGATCTCGACAATCAGCCCCAGCATTTT
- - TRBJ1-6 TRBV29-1 CAGGKTQWEPLHF TGCGCGGGGGGTAAGACGCAGTGGGAACCCCTCCACTTT
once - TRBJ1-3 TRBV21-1 CASSPGPELEGNTIYF TGTGCCAGCAGTCCGGGGCCAGAACTGGAGGGAAACACCATATATTTT
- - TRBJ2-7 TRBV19 CASSPWRSYEQYF TGTGCCAGTAGTCCGTGGAGATCCTACGAGCAGTACTTC
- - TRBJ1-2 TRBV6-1 CASSTQQNYGYTF TGTGCCAGCAGTACACAGCAGAACTATGGCTACACCTTC
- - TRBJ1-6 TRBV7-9 CASSSKTPNNSPLHF TGTGCCAGCAGCTCAAAGACACCCAATAATTCACCCCTCCACTTT
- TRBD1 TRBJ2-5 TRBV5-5 CASSSDTGTVETQYF TGTGCCAGCAGCTCCGATACCGGGACAGTGGAGACCCAGTACTTC
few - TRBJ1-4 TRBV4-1 CASSQKDSPATNEKLFF TGCGCCAGCAGCCAGAAGGACTCGCCTGCAACTAATGAAAAACTGTTTTTT
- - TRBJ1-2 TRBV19 CASSIDRVQYGYTF TGTGCCAGTAGTATAGACCGGGTGCAGTATGGCTACACCTTC
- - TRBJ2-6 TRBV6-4 CASSDYPSFSGANVLTF TGTGCCAGCAGTGACTACCCGAGTTTCTCTGGGGCCAACGTCCTGACTTTC
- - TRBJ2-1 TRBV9 CASAGGTGHITRNEQFF TGTGCCAGCGCGGGAGGGACAGGGCATATAACACGGAATGAGCAGTTCTTC
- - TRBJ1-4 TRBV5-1 CASSWRGETLQNEKLFF TGCGCCAGCAGCTGGAGGGGCGAGACACTGCAGAATGAAAAACTGTTTTTT
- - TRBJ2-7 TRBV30 CAWRRAAEQYF TGTGCCTGGAGACGAGCGGCCGAGCAGTACTTC